This is a list of T cell receptor beta chains from one sample in a study of cytomegalovirus exposure and HLA in healthy donors. Assay: immunoSEQ multiplex PCR; the TCRdb copy retains only in-frame clones and omits some. There are around 100,000 clones in the sample; 65% to 85% occur only once, and more than 9% lies in the top ten. Input material: PBMCs. The receptor source for this set is a man aged 50-59 years in good health and CMV-seronegative. CDR3s include the opening cysteine and the closing phenylalanine or tryptophan. Expanded clones are given a class, and other clones once, few, many or no size at all.

v_gene,j_gene,abundance,CDR3aa
TRBV29-1,TRBJ2-1,NA,CSVPAGGGGPKEQFF
TRBV19,TRBJ2-2,NA,CASSTRLAENTGELFF
TRBV6-1,TRBJ1-1,NA,CASSAGGNTEAFF
TRBV7-9,TRBJ2-7,NA,CASSLSGQGPYEQYF
TRBV5-1,TRBJ2-3,NA,CASSLEKRTDTQYF
TRBV10-3,TRBJ2-4,NA,CAISRTSGGAGDKNIQYF
TRBV6-6,TRBJ2-3,NA,CASLPTTGDTQYF
TRBV19,TRBJ2-6,NA,CASSIEVSGANVLTF
TRBV11-2,TRBJ2-7,NA,CASSPGTGGRQEQYF
TRBV18,TRBJ1-1,NA,CASSPRQGEAFF
TRBV6-5,NA,NA,CASKEGRTGTYEQYF
TRBV7-2,TRBJ2-3,NA,CASRLRGGRSTDTQYF
TRBV6-6,TRBJ2-1,NA,CASSYTSAREAEQFF
TRBV7-9,TRBJ2-2,few,CASSLFGGANTGELFF
TRBV5-1,TRBJ2-3,few,CASSFNSGGIDTQYF
TRBV11-2,TRBJ2-7,NA,CASSPDRGGYEQYF
TRBV7-2,TRBJ2-7,NA,CASSLQPRRTRLADYEQYF
TRBV11-2,TRBJ1-1,NA,CASSLEGALNTEAFF
TRBV28,TRBJ2-1,NA,CASSPNKNEQFF
TRBV18,TRBJ2-3,NA,CASSISTDTQYF
TRBV30,TRBJ2-1,once,CAWLGQGWGEQFF
TRBV7-3,TRBJ2-2,NA,CASSPTGTGELFF
TRBV7-8,TRBJ1-5,NA,CASSLDRNQPQHF
TRBV13,TRBJ2-1,NA,CASSGRLTSLYEQFF
TRBV6-6,TRBJ1-5,NA,CASSYAVSSNQPQHF
TRBV29-1,TRBJ2-3,NA,CSVPGGHTQYF
TRBV7-6,TRBJ2-5,NA,CASSPGGSGETQYF
TRBV18,TRBJ2-7,NA,CASSSLSPGSYEQYF
TRBV7-2,TRBJ1-5,NA,CASSLDGRANQPQHF
TRBV6-4,TRBJ1-1,NA,CPGGRNTEAFF
TRBV5-1,TRBJ2-7,few,CASSLDRGAYEQYF
TRBV30,TRBJ1-2,NA,CAWSVLVRGNYGYTF
TRBV2,TRBJ2-7,NA,CASSLAASPTEQYF
TRBV7-2,TRBJ2-1,NA,CASSFPGGHNEQFF
TRBV11-2,TRBJ2-1,NA,CASTNPGYNEQFF
TRBV5-4,TRBJ2-7,once,CASSSPGLAGEVTYEQYF